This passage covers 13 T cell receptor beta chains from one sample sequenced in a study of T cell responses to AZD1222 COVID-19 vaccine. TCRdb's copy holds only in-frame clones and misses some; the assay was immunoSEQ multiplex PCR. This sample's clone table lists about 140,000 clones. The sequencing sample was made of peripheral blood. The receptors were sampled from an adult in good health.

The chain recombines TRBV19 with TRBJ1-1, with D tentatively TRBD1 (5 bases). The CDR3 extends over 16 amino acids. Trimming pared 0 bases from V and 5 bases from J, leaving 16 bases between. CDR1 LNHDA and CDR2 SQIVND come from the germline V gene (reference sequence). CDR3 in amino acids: CASSIDPPGSYTEAFF. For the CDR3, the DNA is TGTGCCAGTAGTATAGATCCCCCAGGGAGTTATACTGAAGCTTTCTTT.

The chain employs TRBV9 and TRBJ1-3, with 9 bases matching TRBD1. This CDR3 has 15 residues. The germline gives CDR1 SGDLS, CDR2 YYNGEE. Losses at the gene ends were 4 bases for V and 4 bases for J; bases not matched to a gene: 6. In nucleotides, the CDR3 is TGTGCCAGCAGCCTCGGGACAGGGAGGGGAAACACCATATATTTT. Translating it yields CASSLGTGRGNTIYF.

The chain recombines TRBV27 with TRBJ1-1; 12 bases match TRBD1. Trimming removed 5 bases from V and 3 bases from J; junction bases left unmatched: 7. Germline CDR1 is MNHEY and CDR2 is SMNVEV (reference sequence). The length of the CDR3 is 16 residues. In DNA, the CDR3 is TGTGCCAGCAGTATACCGGGACAGGGGGCGGACACTGAAGCTTTCTTT. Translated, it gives CASSIPGQGADTEAFF.

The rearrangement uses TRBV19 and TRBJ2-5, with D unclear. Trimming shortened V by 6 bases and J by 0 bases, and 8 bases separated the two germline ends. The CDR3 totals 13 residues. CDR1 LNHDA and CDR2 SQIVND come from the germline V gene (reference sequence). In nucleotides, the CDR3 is TGTGCCAGTAGCTCAAGGGACCAAGAGACCCAGTACTTC. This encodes CASSSRDQETQYF.

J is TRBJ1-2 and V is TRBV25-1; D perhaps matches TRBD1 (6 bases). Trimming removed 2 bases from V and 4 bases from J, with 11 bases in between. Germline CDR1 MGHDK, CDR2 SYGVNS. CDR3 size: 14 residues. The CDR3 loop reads CASSETGGSYGYTF. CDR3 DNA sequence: TGTGCCAGCAGTGAAACCGGGGGCAGCTATGGCTACACCTTC.

The CDR3 region is CATLEGATREHF. The CDR3 nucleotides are TGTGCCACCCTCGAAGGGGCGACCCGGGAGCATTTT. The chain uses TRBV28 and TRBJ1-5; a weak D match, TRBD1 (5 bases). The CDR3 length is 12 residues. The germline gives CDR1 MDHEN, CDR2 SYDVKM. V was clipped by 10 bases and J by 14 bases, with 21 bases between them.

In nucleotides, the CDR3 is TGTGCCAGCAGTATGGGGACAGCGATAAACTATGGCTACACCTTC. This encodes CASSMGTAINYGYTF. V usage is TRBV3-1 (or the pseudogene TRBV3-2) and J usage is TRBJ1-2; TRBD1 agrees at 7 bases. CDR3 length equals 15 residues. The germline V gene encodes CDR1 LGHDT and CDR2 YNNKEL (reference sequence). V lost 6 bases to trimming and J lost 2 bases; unmatched junction nucleotides: 9.

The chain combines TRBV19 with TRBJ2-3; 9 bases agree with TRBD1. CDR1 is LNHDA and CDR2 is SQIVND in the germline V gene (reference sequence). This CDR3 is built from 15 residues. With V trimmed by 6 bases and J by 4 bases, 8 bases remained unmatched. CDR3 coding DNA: TGTGCCAGTAGCGAACAGGGGGCGTACCCAGATACGCAGTATTTT. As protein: CASSEQGAYPDTQYF.

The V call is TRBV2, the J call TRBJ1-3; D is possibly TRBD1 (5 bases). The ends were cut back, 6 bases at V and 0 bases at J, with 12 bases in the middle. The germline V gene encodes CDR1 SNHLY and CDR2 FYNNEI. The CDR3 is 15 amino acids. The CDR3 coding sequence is TGTGCCAGCAGCAAAGGGGTGAGCTCTGGAAACACCATATATTTT. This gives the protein CASSKGVSSGNTIYF.

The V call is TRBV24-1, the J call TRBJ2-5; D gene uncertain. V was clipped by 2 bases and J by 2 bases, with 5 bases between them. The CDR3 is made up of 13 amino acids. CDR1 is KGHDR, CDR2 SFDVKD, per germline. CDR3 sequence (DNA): TGTGCCACCAGTGATTACTTTCAAGAGACCCAGTACTTC. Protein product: CATSDYFQETQYF.

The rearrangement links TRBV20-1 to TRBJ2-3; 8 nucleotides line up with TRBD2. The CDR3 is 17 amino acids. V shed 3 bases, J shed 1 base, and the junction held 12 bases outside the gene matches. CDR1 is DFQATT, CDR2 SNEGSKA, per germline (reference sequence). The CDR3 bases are TGCAGTGCTAGTATTCGGTCGGGGGGGCCCCGCACAGATACGCAGTATTTT. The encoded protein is CSASIRSGGPRTDTQYF.

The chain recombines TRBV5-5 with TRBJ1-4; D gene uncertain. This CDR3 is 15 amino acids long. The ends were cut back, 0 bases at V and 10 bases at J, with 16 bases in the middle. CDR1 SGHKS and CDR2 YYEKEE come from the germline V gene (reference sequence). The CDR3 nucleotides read TGTGCCAGCAGCTTGGGTAACGGGAGGACTGGAAAACTGTTTTTT. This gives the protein CASSLGNGRTGKLFF.

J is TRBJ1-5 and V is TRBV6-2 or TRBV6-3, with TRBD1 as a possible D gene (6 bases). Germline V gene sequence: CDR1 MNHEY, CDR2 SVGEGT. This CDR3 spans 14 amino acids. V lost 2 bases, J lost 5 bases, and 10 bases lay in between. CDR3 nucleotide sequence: TGTGCCAGCAGTTACCCAGGGGCGCATCAGCCCCAGCATTTT. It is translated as CASSYPGAHQPQHF.